What follows are 21 T cell receptor beta chains derived from one specimen sequenced in a study of human T cells and chemical hapten exposure. This sample's time point: patch test 1, 2 weeks after DPC sensitization. Treatment specified: therapeutic diphenylcyclopropenone sensitization with weekly scalp DPC. TCRdb redid the calling of the RACE reads with MiXCR, one entry per CDR3 protein. The sample lists around 50,000 distinct CDR3 sequences, less than 9.5% occurring once. Specimen: whole blood, collected in connection with sensitization to the hapten diphenylcyclopropenone (DPC). The receptors stem from a woman aged 50 to 60 with alopecia areata. Some clones in this sample may be carry-over from other donors' samples.

This clonotype was seen many times. J is TRBJ2-3 and V is TRBV12-3 or TRBV12-4, with 7 bases aligning to TRBD2. V lost 5 bases, J lost 2 bases, and 7 bases stayed unmatched. The CDR3 consists of 15 residues. The DNA of the CDR3 is TGTGCCAGCAGTCCCGGACTAGGCCCCACAGATACGCAGTATTTT. Protein product: CASSPGLGPTDTQYF.

This clonotype was counted ten times or more. The V gene is TRBV12-3 or TRBV12-4, the J gene TRBJ2-5; D gene uncertain. The CDR3 has 13 residues. Trimming removed 2 bases from V and 4 bases from J, with 8 bases in between. The CDR3 loop reads CASSLQIRETQYF. CDR3 coding DNA: TGTGCCAGCAGTTTACAGATTCGAGAGACCCAGTACTTC.

Ten or more counts support this clonotype. The chain has TRBV19 and TRBJ2-3; D remains unclear. Trimming left V 5 bases short and J 3 bases short, with 12 bases between. CDR3 size: 14 residues. The germline V gene encodes CDR1 LNHDA and CDR2 SQIVND (reference sequence). Here the CDR3 DNA reads TGTGCCAGTAGTCTTAAAGGGTCGACAGATACGCAGTATTTT. Translated, it gives CASSLKGSTDTQYF.

This clonotype appeared a few times. V gene TRBV5-5 combines with J gene TRBJ1-2; D is possibly TRBD1 (5 bases). The V end lost 0 bases, the J end lost 8 bases, and 14 bases lay between the germline ends. CDR1 SGHKS and CDR2 YYEKEE come from the germline V gene (reference sequence). The CDR3 has 14 residues. DNA for the CDR3: TGTGCCAGCAGCTTGGATTGGGACTTGGTCGGCTACACCTTC. Amino acids: CASSLDWDLVGYTF.

The chain employs TRBV29-1 and TRBJ1-1, with a tentative D call TRBD1 (5 bases). This CDR3 comprises 12 residues. Trimming cost V 8 bases and J 0 bases, with 10 bases left between them. CDR1 is SQVTM and CDR2 is ANQGSEA in the germline V gene. The CDR3 DNA sequence: TGCAGCATTAGGGACCTGAACACTGAAGCTTTCTTT. Translating it yields CSIRDLNTEAFF.

This clonotype was seen repeatedly, ten times or more. This chain joins TRBV30 and TRBJ1-2; maybe TRBD1 (6 bases). CDR3 length: 12 residues. The germline V gene encodes CDR1 GTSNPN and CDR2 SVGIG (reference sequence). V shed 7 bases and J shed 2 bases, with 11 bases lying between them. CDR3 amino acids: CASSDSNYGYTF. As DNA, the CDR3 is TGTGCCTCGTCGGACAGCAACTATGGCTACACCTTC.

The V call is TRBV4-1, the J call TRBJ2-7; TRBD2 aligns across 7 bases. The CDR3 spans 14 residues. Germline V gene lookup returns CDR1 MGHRA and CDR2 YSYEKL. Unmatched junction bases numbered 5, after V lost 4 bases and J lost 2 bases. The CDR3 spells CASSPTSSPYEQYF. CDR3 in DNA: TGCGCCAGCAGCCCGACTAGCTCCCCCTACGAGCAGTACTTC.

This clonotype was picked up a small number of times. The chain uses TRBV29-1 and TRBJ1-1, with a tentative D call TRBD1 (6 bases). V was shortened by 2 bases and J by 5 bases, with 18 bases between the two germline ends. The CDR3 consists of 15 residues. CDR1 and CDR2 (germline): SQVTM, ANQGSEA. CDR3: CSVEFVNREGTEAFF. CDR3 nucleotide sequence: TGCAGCGTTGAATTCGTTAACAGGGAGGGGACTGAAGCTTTCTTT.

This clonotype was counted at least ten times. The chain combines TRBV29-1 with TRBJ2-7, with TRBD1 identical over 9 bases. This CDR3 has 15 residues. Per germline, CDR1 SQVTM and CDR2 ANQGSEA. After removal of 3 bases from V and 2 bases from J, the junction contained 8 bases not matched to a gene. CDR3 amino acids: CSVEVSGTGTYEQYF. In DNA form, the CDR3 reads TGCAGCGTTGAGGTTAGTGGGACAGGGACCTACGAGCAGTACTTC.

This clonotype has ten or more counts. The V and J genes are TRBV5-4 and TRBJ2-6, with D hard to call. V lost 0 bases and J lost 0, with 7 bases in between. Looked up from germline, CDR1 is SGHNT and CDR2 is YYREEE (reference sequence). This CDR3 has 16 amino acids. CDR3 loop: CASSLAYSSGANVLTF. The CDR3 DNA sequence: TGTGCCAGCAGCTTGGCCTACTCCTCTGGGGCCAACGTCCTGACTTTC.

The sample holds many counts of this clonotype. The chain is built from TRBV5-1 and TRBJ1-2; tentatively, D is TRBD1 (6 bases). Germline V gene lookup returns CDR1 SGHRS and CDR2 YFSETQ. V shed 0 bases and J shed 7 bases, with 13 bases lying between them. This CDR3 comprises 14 residues. The CDR3 bases are TGCGCCAGCAGCTTGGAGGCAGGGGCCCCTGGCTACACCTTC. It encodes CASSLEAGAPGYTF.

This clonotype came up many times. CDR3 sequence (DNA): TGTGCCAGCAGCCCTACAGGGGCTGGAAACACCATATATTTT. Protein sequence: CASSPTGAGNTIYF. This chain connects TRBV7-9 to TRBJ1-3; 7 nucleotides match TRBD1. CDR1 SEHNR and CDR2 FQNEAQ come from the germline V gene (reference sequence). V dropped 5 bases and J dropped 2; count of bases not matched to a gene: 3. CDR3 length: 14 amino acids.

Notes on this clonotype: A junction boundary mismatches the germline segment, possibly from a read error. The chain links TRBV11-2 to TRBJ2-4; D unclear. This CDR3 has 15 amino acids. CDR1 SGHAT and CDR2 FQNNGV come from the germline V gene. CDR3 bases: TGTGCCAACAGCCTTCAATACCTAGCCAAAAACATTCAGTACTTC. Its translation: CANSLQYLAKNIQYF. The whole variable domain, filled in from reference TRBV11-2 and TRBJ2-4, reads EAGVAQSPRYKIIEKRQSVAFWCNPISGHATLYWYQQILGQGPKLLIQFQNNGVVDDSQLPKDRFSAERLKGVDSTLKIQPAKLEDSAVYLCANSLQYLAKNIQYFGAGTRLSVL.

The rearrangement joins TRBV20-1 to TRBJ2-1; 9 positions agree with TRBD2. This CDR3 comprises 12 residues. Germline CDR1 reads DFQATT; CDR2 reads SNEGSKA (reference sequence). Trimming at V came to 5 bases and at J to 9 bases, leaving 5 bases not matched to a gene. This chain's CDR3 is CSAPGLATEQFF. The CDR3 DNA follows: TGCAGTGCTCCGGGACTAGCTACTGAGCAGTTCTTC.

This clonotype was recorded many times. The rearrangement uses TRBV5-5 and TRBJ2-1; 9 bases match TRBD2. Germline trimming cut 4 bases from V and 15 bases from J; bases unmatched to any gene: 11. There are 13 residues in the CDR3. Germline V gives CDR1 SGHKS, CDR2 YYEKEE (reference sequence). The CDR3 loop is CASSPRVSGSSFF. Here the CDR3 DNA reads TGTGCCAGCAGCCCGCGGGTTAGCGGGAGTTCGTTCTTC.

The chain uses TRBV28 and TRBJ2-7; possibly TRBD1 for D (5 bases). From germline, CDR1 is MDHEN and CDR2 SYDVKM. Trimming took 2 bases from V and 6 from J, leaving 11 bases between them. This CDR3 has 13 amino acids. The CDR3 loop reads CASSLETASEQYF. The DNA of the CDR3 is TGTGCCAGCAGTTTAGAGACAGCGAGCGAGCAGTACTTC.

V is TRBV20-1 and J is TRBJ1-5, with a weak D call TRBD1 (6 bases). The CDR3 spans 17 residues. Trimming pared 5 bases from V and 0 bases from J, leaving 20 bases between. CDR1 is DFQATT and CDR2 is SNEGSKA in the germline V gene (reference sequence). Here the CDR3 reads CSAGTEAGAYSNQPQHF. Written as DNA, the CDR3 is TGCAGTGCTGGCACCGAAGCAGGGGCATATAGCAATCAGCCCCAGCATTTT.

This clonotype was observed at least ten times. The J gene is TRBJ1-3, the V gene TRBV6-5; 11 bases agree with TRBD1. Trimming removed 6 bases from V and 0 bases from J; junction bases left unmatched: 1. The CDR3 length is 15 residues. Germline V gives CDR1 MNHEY, CDR2 SVGAGI. The CDR3 region is CASRDRGLSGNTIYF. As DNA, the CDR3 is TGTGCCAGCAGGGACAGGGGGCTCTCTGGAAACACCATATATTTT.

This clonotype was detected ten times or more. The rearrangement uses TRBV5-4 and TRBJ1-1, with D perhaps TRBD1 (6 bases). V gave up 0 bases and J gave up 4 bases, with 7 bases separating them. Germline V gene sequence: CDR1 SGHNT, CDR2 YYREEE (reference sequence). The CDR3 extends over 13 amino acids. CDR3 in DNA: TGTGCCAGCAGCTTGGAGGGGGGCACTGAAGCTTTCTTT. Translating gives CASSLEGGTEAFF.

This clonotype was counted at least ten times. The chain uses TRBV20-1 and TRBJ2-3, with TRBD2 matching over 10 bases. The CDR3 extends over 16 amino acids. Trimming removed 6 bases from V and 0 bases from J; junction bases left unmatched: 9. CDR1 and CDR2 (germline): DFQATT, SNEGSKA (reference sequence). The CDR3 bases are TGCAGTGCCCCCCCTCGGACTAGCGGAAGCACAGATACGCAGTATTTT. This encodes CSAPPRTSGSTDTQYF.

This clonotype was counted ten times or more. This chain joins TRBV29-1 and TRBJ2-5, with TRBD1 identical over 8 bases. The CDR3 contains 13 residues. Trimming cost V 7 bases and J 4 bases; bases outside gene matches: 8. Germline-derived CDR1 and CDR2 are SQVTM and ANQGSEA. DNA of the CDR3: TGCAGCGCTGGACAGGGTTCGCGAGAGACCCAGTACTTC. Amino acid sequence: CSAGQGSRETQYF.